This T cell receptor (beta chain) stems from a study of PD-1 blockade in classical Hodgkin lymphoma. Study background: The patients were dosed with nivolumab 3 mg/kg, infused intravenously every 2 weeks. Findings of the study overall: By C4D1, CD4+ diversity increased significantly, especially in complete responders.

Only in-frame clones appear in the TCRdb table, and some are missing; sequencing was by immunoSEQ multiplex PCR. Among about 98,000 clones listed, 81% were seen once. Germline-derived CDR1 and CDR2 are LNHNV and YYDKDF (reference sequence). The V end was cut by 3 bases, the J end by 2 bases, with 17 bases between. CDR3 length equals 17 residues. Relapse after autologous stem cell transplantation occurred in every patient, and brentuximab vedotin exposure varied. Complete response, partial response or progressive disease constituted the best response categories observed. Remarks on this clone: No antigen is known for it.

V usage is TRBV15 and J usage is TRBJ2-1, with D maybe TRBD2 (5 bases). This TCR was sampled from a human donor with classical Hodgkin lymphoma. Source: peripheral blood mononuclear cells (PBMCs), taken before the second cycle of nivolumab. The CDR3: CATSSLGAALAYNEQFF. In DNA form, the CDR3 reads TGTGCCACCAGCAGCCTTGGAGCGGCGCTGGCCTACAATGAGCAGTTCTTC.